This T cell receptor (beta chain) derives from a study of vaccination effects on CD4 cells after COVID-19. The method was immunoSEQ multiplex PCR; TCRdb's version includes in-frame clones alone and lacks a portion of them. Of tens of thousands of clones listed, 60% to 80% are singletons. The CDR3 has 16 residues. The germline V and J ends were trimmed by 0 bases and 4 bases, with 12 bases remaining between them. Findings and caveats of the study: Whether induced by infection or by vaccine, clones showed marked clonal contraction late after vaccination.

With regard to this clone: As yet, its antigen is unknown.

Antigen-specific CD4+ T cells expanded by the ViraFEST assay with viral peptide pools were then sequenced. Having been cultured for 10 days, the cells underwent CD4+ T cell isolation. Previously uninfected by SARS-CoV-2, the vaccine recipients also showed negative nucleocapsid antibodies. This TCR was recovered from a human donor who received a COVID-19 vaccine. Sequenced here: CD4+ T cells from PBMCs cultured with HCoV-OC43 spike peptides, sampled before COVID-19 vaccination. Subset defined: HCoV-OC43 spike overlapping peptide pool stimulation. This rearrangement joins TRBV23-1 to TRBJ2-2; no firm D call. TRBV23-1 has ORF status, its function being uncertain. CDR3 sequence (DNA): TGCGCCAGCAGTCAATCTCTGAGAGCCGGCACCGGGGAGCTGTTTTTT. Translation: CASSQSLRAGTGELFF.